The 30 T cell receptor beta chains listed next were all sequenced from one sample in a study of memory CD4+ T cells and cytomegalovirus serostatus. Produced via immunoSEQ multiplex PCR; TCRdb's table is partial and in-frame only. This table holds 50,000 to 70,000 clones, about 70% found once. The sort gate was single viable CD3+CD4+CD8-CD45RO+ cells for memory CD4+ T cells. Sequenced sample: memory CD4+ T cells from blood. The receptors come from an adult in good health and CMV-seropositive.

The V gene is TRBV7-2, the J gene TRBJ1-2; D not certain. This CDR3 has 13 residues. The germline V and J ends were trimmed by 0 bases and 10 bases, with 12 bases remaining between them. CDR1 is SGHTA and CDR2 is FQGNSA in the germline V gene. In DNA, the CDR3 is TGTGCCAGCAGCTTAGCGTTGTCGGCGGACTACACCTTC. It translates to CASSLALSADYTF.

Here the CDR3 DNA reads TGTGCCAGCAGTTTTGGGAGGTTTCGGCCCCAGCATTTT. It codes for CASSFGRFRPQHF. The chain employs TRBV28 and TRBJ1-5; D unresolved. The CDR3 is made up of 13 amino acids. Germline CDR1 and CDR2: MDHEN and SYDVKM. Trimming left V 3 bases short and J 9 bases short, with 12 bases between.

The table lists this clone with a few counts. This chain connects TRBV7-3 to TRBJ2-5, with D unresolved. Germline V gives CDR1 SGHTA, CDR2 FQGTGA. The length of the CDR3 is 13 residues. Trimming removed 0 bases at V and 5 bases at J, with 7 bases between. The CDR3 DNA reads TGTGCCAGCAGCTTAACCAGCGAGGAGACCCAGTACTTC. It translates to CASSLTSEETQYF. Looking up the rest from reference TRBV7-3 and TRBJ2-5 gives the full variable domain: GAGVSQTPSNKVTEKGKYVELRCDPISGHTALYWYRQSLGQGPEFLIYFQGTGAADDSGLPNDRFFAVRPEGSVSTLKIQRTERGDSAVYLCASSLTSEETQYFGPGTRLLVL.

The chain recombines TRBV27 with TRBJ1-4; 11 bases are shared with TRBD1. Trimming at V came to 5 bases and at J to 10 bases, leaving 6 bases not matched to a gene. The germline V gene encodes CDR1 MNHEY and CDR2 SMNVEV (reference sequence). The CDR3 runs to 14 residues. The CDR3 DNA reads TGTGCCAGCAGTATGGGACAGGGGGTGCGAAAACTGTTTTTT. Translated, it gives CASSMGQGVRKLFF.

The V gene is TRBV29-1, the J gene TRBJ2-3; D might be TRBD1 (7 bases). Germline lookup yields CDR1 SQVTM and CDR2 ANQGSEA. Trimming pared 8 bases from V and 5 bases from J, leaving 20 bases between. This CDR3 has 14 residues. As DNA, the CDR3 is TGCAGCCTGGGAGGCGACAGGGAAGGAGATACGCAGTATTTT. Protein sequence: CSLGGDREGDTQYF.

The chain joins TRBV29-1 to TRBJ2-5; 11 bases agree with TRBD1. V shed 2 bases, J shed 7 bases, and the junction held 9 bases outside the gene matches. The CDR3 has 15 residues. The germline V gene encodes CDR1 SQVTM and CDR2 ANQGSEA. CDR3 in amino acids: CSVEFGTGGQGTQYF. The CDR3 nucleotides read TGCAGCGTTGAATTCGGGACAGGGGGTCAGGGGACCCAGTACTTC.

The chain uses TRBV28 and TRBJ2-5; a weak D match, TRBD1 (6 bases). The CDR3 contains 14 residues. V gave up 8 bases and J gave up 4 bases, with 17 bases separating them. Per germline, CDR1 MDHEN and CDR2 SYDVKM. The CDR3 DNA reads TGTGCCAGCGAAAAAAGACAGGTGGGAGAGACCCAGTACTTC. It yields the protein CASEKRQVGETQYF. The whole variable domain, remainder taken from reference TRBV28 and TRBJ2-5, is DVKVTQSSRYLVKRTGEKVFLECVQDMDHENMFWYRQDPGLGLRLIYFSYDVKMKEKGDIPEGYSVSREKKERFSLILESASTNQTSMYLCASEKRQVGETQYFGPGTRLLVL.

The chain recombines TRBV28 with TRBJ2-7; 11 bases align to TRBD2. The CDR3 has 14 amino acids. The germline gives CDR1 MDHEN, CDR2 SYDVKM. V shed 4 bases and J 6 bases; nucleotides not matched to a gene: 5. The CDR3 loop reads CASSSTSGTSEQYF. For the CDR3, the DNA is TGTGCCAGCAGTTCGACTAGCGGGACTTCCGAGCAGTACTTC.

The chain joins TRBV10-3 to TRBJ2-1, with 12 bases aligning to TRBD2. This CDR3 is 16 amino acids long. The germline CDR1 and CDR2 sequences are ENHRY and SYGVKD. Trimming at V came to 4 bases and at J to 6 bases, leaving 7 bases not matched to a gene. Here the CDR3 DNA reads TGTGCCATCAGTGCGGAACTAGCGGGAGGCCGCAATGAGCAGTTCTTC. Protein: CAISAELAGGRNEQFF.

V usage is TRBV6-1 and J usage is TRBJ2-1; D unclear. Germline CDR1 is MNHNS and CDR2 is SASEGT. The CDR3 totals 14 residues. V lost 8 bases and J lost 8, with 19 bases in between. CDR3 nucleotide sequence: TGTGCCAGCTCATCGCGCCCCGGGTCCGATGAGCAGTTCTTC. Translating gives CASSSRPGSDEQFF.

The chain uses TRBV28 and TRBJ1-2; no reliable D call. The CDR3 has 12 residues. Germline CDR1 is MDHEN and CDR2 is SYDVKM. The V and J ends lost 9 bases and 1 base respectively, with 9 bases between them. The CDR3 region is CASGRVNYGYTF. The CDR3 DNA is TGTGCCAGTGGCAGAGTTAACTATGGCTACACCTTC.

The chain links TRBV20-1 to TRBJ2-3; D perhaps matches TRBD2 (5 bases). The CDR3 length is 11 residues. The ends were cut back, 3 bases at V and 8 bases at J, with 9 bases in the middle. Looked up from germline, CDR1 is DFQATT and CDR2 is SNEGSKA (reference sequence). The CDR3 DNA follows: TGCAGTGCTAGGCTGGGAGTTACGCAGTATTTT. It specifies CSARLGVTQYF.

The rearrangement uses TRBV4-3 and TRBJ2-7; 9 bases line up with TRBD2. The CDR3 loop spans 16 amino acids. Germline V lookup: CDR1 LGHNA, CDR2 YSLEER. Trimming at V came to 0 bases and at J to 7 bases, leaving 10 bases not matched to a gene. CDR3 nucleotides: TGCGCCAGCAGCCAAGAACGGGCGGGAGGGCATACTGAGCAGTACTTC. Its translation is CASSQERAGGHTEQYF.

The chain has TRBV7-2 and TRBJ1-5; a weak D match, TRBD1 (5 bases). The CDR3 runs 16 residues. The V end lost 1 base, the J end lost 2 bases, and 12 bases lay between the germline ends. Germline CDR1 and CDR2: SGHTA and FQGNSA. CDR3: CASSLEPGGGNQPQHF. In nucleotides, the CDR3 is TGTGCCAGCAGCTTAGAACCGGGGGGTGGCAATCAGCCCCAGCATTTT.

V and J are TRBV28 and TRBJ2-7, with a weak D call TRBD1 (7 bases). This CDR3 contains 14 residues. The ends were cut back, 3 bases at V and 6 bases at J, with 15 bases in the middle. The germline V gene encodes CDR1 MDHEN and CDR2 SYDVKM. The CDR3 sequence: CASSFQGGSGEQYF. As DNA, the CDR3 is TGTGCCAGCAGTTTCCAGGGGGGTTCGGGCGAGCAGTACTTC.

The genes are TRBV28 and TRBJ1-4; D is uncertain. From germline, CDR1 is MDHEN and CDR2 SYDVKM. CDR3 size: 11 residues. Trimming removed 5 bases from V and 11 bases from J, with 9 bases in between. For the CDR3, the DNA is TGTGCCAGCAGTCGCCTAGGGAAACTGTTTTTT. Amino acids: CASSRLGKLFF.

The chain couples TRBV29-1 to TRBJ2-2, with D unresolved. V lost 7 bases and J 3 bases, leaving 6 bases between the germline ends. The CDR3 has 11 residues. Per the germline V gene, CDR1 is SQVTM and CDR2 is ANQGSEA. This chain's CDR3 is CSAADTGELFF. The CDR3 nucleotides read TGCAGCGCCGCCGACACCGGGGAGCTGTTTTTT.

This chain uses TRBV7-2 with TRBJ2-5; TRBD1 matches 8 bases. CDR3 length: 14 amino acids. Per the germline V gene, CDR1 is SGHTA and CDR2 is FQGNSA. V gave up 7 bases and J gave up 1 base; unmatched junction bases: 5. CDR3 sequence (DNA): TGTGCCAGCACCCCAGACAGGGGCCAAGAGACCCAGTACTTC. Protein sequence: CASTPDRGQETQYF.

The CDR3 spells CASSDRVSEKLFF. CDR3 DNA sequence: TGTGCCAGCAGCGACAGGGTTAGCGAAAAACTGTTTTTT. The chain links TRBV21-1 to TRBJ1-4; TRBD1, the table's D call, was not compared with the DNA. TRBV21-1 is reported as a pseudogene. The CDR3 totals 13 residues.

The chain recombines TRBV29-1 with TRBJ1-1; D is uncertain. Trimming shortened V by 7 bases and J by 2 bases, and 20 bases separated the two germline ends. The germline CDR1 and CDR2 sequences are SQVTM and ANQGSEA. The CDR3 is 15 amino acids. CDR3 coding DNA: TGCAGCGCCCCTAATCCCCACAGATCAAACACTGAAGCTTTCTTT. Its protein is CSAPNPHRSNTEAFF. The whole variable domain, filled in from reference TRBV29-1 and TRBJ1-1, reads SAVISQKPSRDICQRGTSLTIQCQVDSQVTMMFWYRQQPGQSLTLIATANQGSEATYESGFVIDKFPISRPNLTFSTLTVSNMSPEDSSIYLCSAPNPHRSNTEAFFGQGTRLTVV.

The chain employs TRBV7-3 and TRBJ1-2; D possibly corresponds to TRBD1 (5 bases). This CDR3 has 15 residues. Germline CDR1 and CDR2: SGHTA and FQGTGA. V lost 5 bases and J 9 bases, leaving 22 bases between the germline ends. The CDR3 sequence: CASSPQGGSRDRYTF. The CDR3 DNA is TGTGCCAGCAGCCCCCAAGGCGGTTCCCGGGACCGCTACACCTTC.

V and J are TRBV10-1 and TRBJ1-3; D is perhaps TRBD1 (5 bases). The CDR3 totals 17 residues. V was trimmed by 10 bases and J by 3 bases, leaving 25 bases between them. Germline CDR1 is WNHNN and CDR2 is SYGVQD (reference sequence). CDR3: CATQGTSPPYCGNTIYF. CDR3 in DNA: TGCGCCACCCAAGGGACCTCGCCCCCTTACTGTGGAAACACCATATATTTT.

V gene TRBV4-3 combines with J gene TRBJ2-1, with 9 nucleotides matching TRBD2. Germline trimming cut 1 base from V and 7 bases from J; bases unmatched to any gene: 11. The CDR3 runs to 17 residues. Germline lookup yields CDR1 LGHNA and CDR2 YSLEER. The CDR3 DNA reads TGCGCCAGCAGCCAAGGGCTGACTAGCGGAGGGGGGAATGAGCAGTTCTTC. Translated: CASSQGLTSGGGNEQFF.

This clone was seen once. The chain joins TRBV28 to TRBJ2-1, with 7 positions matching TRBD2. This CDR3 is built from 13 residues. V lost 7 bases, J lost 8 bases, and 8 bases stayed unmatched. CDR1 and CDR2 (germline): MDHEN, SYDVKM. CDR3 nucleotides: TGTGCCAGCATGAACGGGAGGAACGATGAGCAGTTCTTC. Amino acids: CASMNGRNDEQFF. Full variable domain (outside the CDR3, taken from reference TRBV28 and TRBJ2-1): DVKVTQSSRYLVKRTGEKVFLECVQDMDHENMFWYRQDPGLGLRLIYFSYDVKMKEKGDIPEGYSVSREKKERFSLILESASTNQTSMYLCASMNGRNDEQFFGPGTRLTVL.

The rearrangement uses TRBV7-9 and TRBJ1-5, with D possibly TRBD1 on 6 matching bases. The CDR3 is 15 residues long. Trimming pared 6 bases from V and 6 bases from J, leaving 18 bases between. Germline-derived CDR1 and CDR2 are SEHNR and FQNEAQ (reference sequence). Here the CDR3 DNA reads TGTGCCAGCAGTCCCGGGGGGGCGGATATTCAGCCCCAGCATTTT. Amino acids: CASSPGGADIQPQHF.

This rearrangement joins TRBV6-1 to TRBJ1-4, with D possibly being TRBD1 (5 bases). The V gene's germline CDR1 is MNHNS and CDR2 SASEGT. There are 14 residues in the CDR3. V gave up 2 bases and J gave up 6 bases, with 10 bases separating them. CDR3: CASSEQGYDEKLFF. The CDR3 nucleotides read TGTGCCAGCAGTGAACAGGGCTATGATGAAAAACTGTTTTTT.

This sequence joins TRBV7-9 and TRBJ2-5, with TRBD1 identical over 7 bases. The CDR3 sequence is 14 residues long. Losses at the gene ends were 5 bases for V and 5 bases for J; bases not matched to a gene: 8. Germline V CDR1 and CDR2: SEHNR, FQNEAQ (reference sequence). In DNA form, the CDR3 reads TGTGCCAGCAGCCGTACAGGGGAAACGGAGACCCAGTACTTC. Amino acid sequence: CASSRTGETETQYF.

CDR3 region: CASIANLNEKLFF. The CDR3 nucleotides are TGTGCCAGCATTGCCAACCTTAATGAAAAACTGTTTTTT. The rearrangement links TRBV28 to TRBJ1-4, with D unresolved. In germline, CDR1 is MDHEN, CDR2 SYDVKM. The CDR3 totals 13 residues. V was clipped by 7 bases and J by 4 bases, with 10 bases between them.

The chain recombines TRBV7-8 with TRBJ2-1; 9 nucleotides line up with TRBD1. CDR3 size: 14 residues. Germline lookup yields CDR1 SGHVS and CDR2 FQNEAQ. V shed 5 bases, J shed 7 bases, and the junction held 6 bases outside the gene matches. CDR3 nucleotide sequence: TGTGCCAGCAGCACAGACAGGGGGAGGAATGAGCAGTTCTTC. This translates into CASSTDRGRNEQFF. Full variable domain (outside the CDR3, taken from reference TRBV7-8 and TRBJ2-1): GAGVSQSPRYKVAKRGQDVALRCDPISGHVSLFWYQQALGQGPEFLTYFQNEAQLDKSGLPSDRFFAERPEGSVSTLKIQRTQQEDSAVYLCASSTDRGRNEQFFGPGTRLTVL.

The CDR3: CACPSRDRVEAFF. The CDR3 nucleotides are TGTGCCTGCCCATCTAGGGACAGGGTAGAAGCTTTCTTT. The chain recombines TRBV30 with TRBJ1-1; 9 nucleotides match TRBD1. Germline V gene data show CDR1 as GTSNPN and CDR2 as SVGIG (reference sequence). The CDR3 sequence is 13 residues long. Trimming removed 6 bases from V and 8 bases from J; junction bases left unmatched: 10.